This T cell receptor beta chain was recorded in a study of shared clonotypes between healthy human individuals. General study results and limits: Blood was the only sampled material, and tissue repertoires likely differ.

Per germline, CDR1 SGDLS and CDR2 YYNGEE. J lost 5 bases, V lost 3 bases, and 2 bases had no gene match. CDR3 length equals 13 residues. Into CD45RA+ naive and CD45RA-negative memory subsets, the CD4+ cells were split. Every subset's genomic DNA went evenly onto several immunoSEQ plates. TCRdb keeps only in-frame clones here, not all; method: immunoSEQ multiplex PCR. The sample has about 1,500,000 clones; roughly 96% are singletons. On this clone: No antigen is known for it.

The chain carries TRBV9 and TRBJ1-2, with 9 bases fitting TRBD1. Sequences were obtained from naive CD4+ T cells sorted from blood. Indicated subset: CD45RA+ positively selected. The sequence was collected from a man under 40 in good health. The CDR3: CASSAQGAYGYTF. For the CDR3, the DNA is TGTGCCAGCAGCGCACAGGGGGCATATGGCTACACCTTC.